This T cell receptor beta chain was recorded in a study of blood T cells in healthy people across ages. PCR was performed a second time for roughly 7 to 11 cycles using a sample-barcoded 5' primer and a J-beta primer mix. Every cDNA molecule carried a tag from a template-switch adaptor bearing 12 random nucleotides. Individual samples furnished no less than 3 million CDR3-containing paired-end reads apiece. Each CDR3 protein is one row after TCRdb ran MiXCR on the 5' RACE reads. The table lists 590,000 or so distinct CDR3 sequences, approximately 30% of them singletons, with about a sixth in the top ten. Notes on the study in general: It was held that diversity estimates obtained from one million T cells represented underestimates. Age brought a roughly linear fall in TCR beta diversity measured per million T cells.

To note about this clonotype: Antigen unknown.

The CDR3 is 14 amino acids. The germline V gene encodes CDR1 SGHRS and CDR2 YFSETQ. V shed 1 base and J shed 7 bases, with 9 bases lying between them. This TCR was recovered from a woman aged 80 or older in good health. This chain links TRBV5-1 with TRBJ1-6; D perhaps matches TRBD1 (5 bases). The sample was blood. As DNA, the CDR3 is TGCGCCAGCAGCTTGACCTGGGGGAATTCACCCCTCCACTTT. This encodes CASSLTWGNSPLHF.